This T cell receptor (beta chain) comes out of a study of human T cells and chemical hapten exposure. As for the study in general: The variation in per-sample TCR yields arose mainly from small differences in pooled library volumes. Study results and limitations: Patch test scores rose with PT1 expanded TCR counts, a positive correlation. While controls formed fewer of them, expanded TCRs formed significantly more large CDR3 similarity clusters.

CDR3 size: 15 residues. Germline V CDR1 and CDR2: MNHEY, SVGAGI. The V gene lost 6 bases and the J gene lost 6 bases, with 18 bases spanning the gap. Time point described: patch test 3, about 24 weeks after DPC sensitization. Regarding treatment: therapeutic diphenylcyclopropenone sensitization with weekly scalp DPC. This clonotype came up a few times. Antigen unknown. TCRdb passed the RACE reads through MiXCR, listing each CDR3 protein once. The data contain some 71,000 distinct CDR3 sequences, over 8.5% of them singletons. The sequences come from whole blood, collected in connection with sensitization to the hapten diphenylcyclopropenone (DPC). This chain connects TRBV6-5 to TRBJ1-5; D is perhaps TRBD1 (5 bases). The receptor was derived from a woman in her forties or fifties with alopecia areata. Some clones in this sample may be carry-over from other donors' samples. The CDR3 DNA sequence: TGTGCCAGCAGGCTATACAGCGGGCAGGGTCAGCCCCAGCATTTT. Amino acids: CASRLYSGQGQPQHF.